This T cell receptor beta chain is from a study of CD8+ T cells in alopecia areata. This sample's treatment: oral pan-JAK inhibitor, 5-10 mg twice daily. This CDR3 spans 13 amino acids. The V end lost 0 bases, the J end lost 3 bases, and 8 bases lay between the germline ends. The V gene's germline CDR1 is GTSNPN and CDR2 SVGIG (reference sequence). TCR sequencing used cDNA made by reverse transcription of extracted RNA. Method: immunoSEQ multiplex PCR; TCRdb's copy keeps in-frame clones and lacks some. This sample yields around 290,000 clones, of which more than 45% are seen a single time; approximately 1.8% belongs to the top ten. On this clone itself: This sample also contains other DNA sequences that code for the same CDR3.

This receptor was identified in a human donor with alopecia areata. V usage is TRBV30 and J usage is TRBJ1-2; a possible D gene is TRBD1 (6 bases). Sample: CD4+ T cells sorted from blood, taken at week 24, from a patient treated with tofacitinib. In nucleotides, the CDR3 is TGTGCCTGGAGTGTAAGGACAGACTATGGCTACACCTTC. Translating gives CAWSVRTDYGYTF. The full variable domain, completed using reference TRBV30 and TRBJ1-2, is SQTIHQWPATLVQPVGSPLSLECTVEGTSNPNLYWYRQAAGRGLQLLFYSVGIGQISSEVPQNLSASRPQDRQFILSSKKLLLSDSGFYLCAWSVRTDYGYTFGSGTRLTVV.